The 17 T cell receptor beta chains in this list originate from one sample, sequenced in a study of shared clonotypes between healthy human individuals. Assay used: immunoSEQ multiplex PCR; TCRdb lists only in-frame clones, some missing. In the table there are nearly 1,000,000 clones, roughly 72% of which are singletons. Sequences were obtained from memory CD4+ T cells sorted from blood. Noted subset: CD45RA-negative fraction. The source of these receptors is a young man in good health.

The rearrangement links TRBV5-1 to TRBJ2-5; D possibly corresponds to TRBD1 (5 bases). The CDR3 length is 14 residues. With 1 base removed from V and 2 bases from J, the gap between germline ends came to 9 bases. Germline V gives CDR1 SGHRS, CDR2 YFSETQ. The CDR3 here is CASSLTGSQETQYF. DNA of the CDR3: TGCGCCAGCAGCTTGACAGGTTCTCAAGAGACCCAGTACTTC.

This chain connects TRBV19 to TRBJ1-6; the D gene is possibly TRBD1 (6 bases). V was shortened by 5 bases and J by 7 bases, with 12 bases between the two germline ends. The CDR3 length is 14 residues. Germline CDR1 reads LNHDA; CDR2 reads SQIVND (reference sequence). The CDR3 bases are TGTGCCAGTAGTGATAGGGGACAAAATTCACCCCTCCACTTT. Translation: CASSDRGQNSPLHF.

V usage is TRBV2 and J usage is TRBJ1-3; no definite D call. Germline CDR1 and CDR2: SNHLY and FYNNEI. CDR3 length: 12 amino acids. V lost 6 bases and J 7 bases, leaving 10 bases between the germline ends. CDR3 amino acids: CASSKGVNTIYF. In DNA form, the CDR3 reads TGTGCCAGCAGCAAAGGTGTTAACACCATATATTTT.

This chain uses TRBV6-1 with TRBJ2-7, with 7 positions matching TRBD2. This CDR3 comprises 15 residues. J gave up 4 bases and V 4 bases, and 10 bases lay outside the gene matches. Germline V lookup: CDR1 MNHNS, CDR2 SASEGT. CDR3 in amino acids: CASSGARRGSYEQYF. As DNA, the CDR3 is TGTGCCAGCAGTGGCGCTCGGCGGGGGAGTTACGAGCAGTACTTC.

This clone was observed a single time. The rearrangement joins TRBV10-2 to TRBJ1-1, with D hard to call. This CDR3 is built from 14 residues. Germline V gene sequence: CDR1 WSHSY, CDR2 SAAADI. The V gene lost 5 bases and the J gene lost 2 bases, with 12 bases spanning the gap. The CDR3 region has the DNA TGCGCCAGCAGTTCCCCAGAGCTAAACACTGAAGCTTTCTTT. Translated: CASSSPELNTEAFF.

The chain joins TRBV5-1 to TRBJ2-3; 14 nucleotides line up with TRBD2. After removal of 4 bases from V and 4 bases from J, the junction contained 5 bases not matched to a gene. Looked up from germline, CDR1 is SGHRS and CDR2 is YFSETQ. The CDR3 consists of 16 residues. CDR3 coding DNA: TGCGCCAGCAGCCCTATGGGACTAGCGGGAGCAGATACGCAGTATTTT. It is translated as CASSPMGLAGADTQYF.

The chain employs TRBV18 and TRBJ1-4; D might be TRBD1 (6 bases). Germline lookup yields CDR1 KGHSH and CDR2 LQKENI. This CDR3 region has 18 residues. V lost 6 bases to trimming and J lost 3 bases, with 23 bases between them. The DNA of the CDR3 is TGTGCCAGCTCGCTGAGACAGGCCCACCTGAGGCCTAATGAAAAACTGTTTTTT. Its protein is CASSLRQAHLRPNEKLFF.

The V call is TRBV6-1, the J call TRBJ1-5, with TRBD1 as a possible D gene (6 bases). V lost 3 bases and J lost 6, with 18 bases in between. The CDR3 covers 16 residues. Per the germline V gene, CDR1 is MNHNS and CDR2 is SASEGT. CDR3 loop: CASSEWAGDTSQPQHF. DNA of the CDR3: TGTGCCAGCAGTGAGTGGGCAGGGGATACAAGTCAGCCCCAGCATTTT.

Only a few counts were recorded for this clone. This sequence joins TRBV5-1 and TRBJ1-6; D remains unclear. The germline V gene encodes CDR1 SGHRS and CDR2 YFSETQ. V gave up 8 bases and J gave up 6 bases, with 15 bases separating them. The CDR3 has 14 residues. The CDR3 region is CASQVELGNSPLHF. The CDR3 DNA follows: TGCGCCAGTCAGGTGGAGCTTGGTAATTCACCCCTCCACTTT.

This sequence joins TRBV7-2 and TRBJ1-1, with D possibly TRBD1 on 5 matching bases. The germline V gene encodes CDR1 SGHTA and CDR2 FQGNSA. V lost 4 bases and J lost 4, with 16 bases in between. CDR3 length: 15 amino acids. The CDR3 spells CASSSLVGVGTEAFF. CDR3 coding DNA: TGTGCCAGCAGCTCCCTCGTGGGGGTTGGCACTGAAGCTTTCTTT.

This clone has only a few counts. The chain recombines TRBV18 with TRBJ1-5; 7 bases fit TRBD1. The CDR3 spans 16 residues. After removal of 2 bases from V and 2 bases from J, the junction contained 6 bases not matched to a gene. Germline V gives CDR1 KGHSH, CDR2 LQKENI. The CDR3 nucleotides read TGTGCCAGCTCACCAGTGGGACAGCAGGGCAATCAGCCCCAGCATTTT. Encoded protein: CASSPVGQQGNQPQHF. Drawing the rest from reference TRBV18 and TRBJ1-5, the complete variable domain is NAGVMQNPRHLVRRRGQEARLRCSPMKGHSHVYWYRQLPEEGLKFMVYLQKENIIDESGMPKERFSAEFPKEGPSILRIQQVVRGDSAAYFCASSPVGQQGNQPQHFGDGTRLSIL.

The chain joins TRBV4-1 to TRBJ1-6; the D gene is possibly TRBD1 (6 bases). Germline CDR1 is MGHRA and CDR2 is YSYEKL. V was shortened by 6 bases and J by 0 bases, with 15 bases between the two germline ends. The CDR3 has 17 residues. The CDR3 protein is CASRNDRLSSYNSPLHF. DNA of the CDR3: TGCGCCAGCAGGAATGACAGGTTGAGCTCCTATAATTCACCCCTCCACTTT.

This clone was seen once. The chain recombines TRBV28 with TRBJ2-7; D gene ambiguous. V gave up 6 bases and J gave up 1 base, with 10 bases separating them. The germline CDR1 and CDR2 sequences are MDHEN and SYDVKM. CDR3 size: 13 residues. The chain's CDR3 is CASRVGGSYEQYF. DNA for the CDR3: TGTGCCAGCAGGGTAGGCGGTTCCTACGAGCAGTACTTC.

This clone occurred once. The chain carries TRBV2 and TRBJ2-1, with TRBD2 matching over 8 bases. Germline CDR1 and CDR2: SNHLY and FYNNEI. The CDR3 is made up of 16 amino acids. J was trimmed by 3 bases and V by 8 bases; bases with no gene match: 12. The CDR3 here is CASSQRGYSNYNEQFF. CDR3 nucleotides: TGTGCCAGCTCCCAGCGGGGGTATTCTAACTACAATGAGCAGTTCTTC.

The rearrangement joins TRBV7-2 to TRBJ1-2, with a tentative D call TRBD1 (6 bases). This CDR3 is built from 15 residues. The V gene lost 0 bases and the J gene lost 4 bases, with 12 bases spanning the gap. CDR1 and CDR2 (germline): SGHTA, FQGNSA. The CDR3 region is CASSLASVGGYGYTF. The CDR3 DNA reads as TGTGCCAGCAGCTTAGCGTCGGTAGGGGGCTATGGCTACACCTTC.

In DNA, the CDR3 is TGTGCCAGTAGTAGGGGGGTCGGAACTAATGAAAAACTGTTTTTT. Translated, it gives CASSRGVGTNEKLFF. The rearrangement joins TRBV19 to TRBJ1-4; D possibly corresponds to TRBD1 (5 bases). Germline-derived CDR1 and CDR2 are LNHDA and SQIVND (reference sequence). The V gene lost 4 bases and the J gene lost 1 base, with 10 bases spanning the gap. The CDR3 has 15 amino acids.

This chain uses TRBV7-2 with TRBJ1-2, with 7 bases fitting TRBD1. Germline-derived CDR1 and CDR2 are SGHTA and FQGNSA. Trimming removed 3 bases from V and 4 bases from J; junction bases left unmatched: 8. This CDR3 region has 15 residues. Here the CDR3 DNA reads TGTGCCAGCAGCTTGGACGTGACAGGGAGCTATGGCTACACCTTC. Translation: CASSLDVTGSYGYTF.